Sequencing of this T cell receptor beta chain was carried out in a study of cytomegalovirus exposure and HLA in healthy donors. Method: immunoSEQ multiplex PCR; TCRdb's copy keeps in-frame clones and lacks some. The repertoire consists of roughly 230,000 clones, with roughly 88% occurring once and the leading ten covering 2.5% to 3.5%. Of note for this clone: Antigen unknown.

The CDR3 loop spans 15 amino acids. V was pared by 2 bases and J by 5 bases, with 13 bases between. Overall study results and limits: The classifier reportedly diagnosed cytomegalovirus status with high sensitivity and specificity. Researchers catalogued some 160 TCR beta chains as cytomegalovirus-associated. Clusters of TCRs from the first cohort tended to co-occur in the 130 or so validation repertoires (as a later analysis found).

The sequence came from a woman in her 30s in good health and CMV-seronegative. The genes are TRBV23-1 and TRBJ1-5; possibly TRBD1 for D (5 bases). TRBV23-1 is designated an ORF whose function remains uncertain. Material: PBMCs. In DNA, the CDR3 is TGCGCCAGCAGTCAAGTCATCAGGGCCTATCAGCCCCAGCATTTT. Translating it yields CASSQVIRAYQPQHF.